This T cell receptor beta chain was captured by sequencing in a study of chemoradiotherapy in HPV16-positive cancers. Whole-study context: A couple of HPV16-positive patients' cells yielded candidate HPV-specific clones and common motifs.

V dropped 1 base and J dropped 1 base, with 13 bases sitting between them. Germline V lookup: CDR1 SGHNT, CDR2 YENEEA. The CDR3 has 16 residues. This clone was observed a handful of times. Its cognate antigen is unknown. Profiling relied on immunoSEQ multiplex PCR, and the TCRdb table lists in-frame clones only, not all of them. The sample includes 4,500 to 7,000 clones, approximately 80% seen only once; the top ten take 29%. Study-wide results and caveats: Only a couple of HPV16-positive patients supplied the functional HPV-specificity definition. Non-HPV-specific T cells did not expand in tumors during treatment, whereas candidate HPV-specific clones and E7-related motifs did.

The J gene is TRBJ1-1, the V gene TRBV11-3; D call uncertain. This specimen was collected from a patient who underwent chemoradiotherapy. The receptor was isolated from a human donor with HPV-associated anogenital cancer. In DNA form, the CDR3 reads TGTGCCAGCAGCTTAGGTACGTTCAGCCCGAACACTGAAGCTTTCTTT. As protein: CASSLGTFSPNTEAFF.